This T cell receptor beta chain was observed in a study of shared clonotypes between healthy human individuals. The overall study: Used for every donor were three CD4 naive, three CD4 memory, two CD8 naive and one CD8 memory plate.

This clone was recorded once. Its antigen remains unknown. Points from the study as a whole: Naive subsets usually exceeded memory subsets in estimated richness. Researchers sampled only blood; tissue repertoires likely differ.

Investigators spread the genomic DNA of each subset evenly over several immunoSEQ plates. The repertoire was sequenced with immunoSEQ multiplex PCR; TCRdb's copy has only in-frame clones and lacks some. The data show around 2,000,000 clones, over 85% seen once. Sequencing was performed on naive CD4+ T cells sorted from blood. Indicated subset: CD45RA+ positively selected. This clonotype originated in a man aged 18-30 years in good health.

The CDR3 reads CASSSGQGAHYGYTF. The CDR3 DNA reads TGTGCCAGCAGTTCCGGACAGGGGGCTCATTATGGCTACACCTTC. This chain connects TRBV27 to TRBJ1-2; 11 positions agree with TRBD1. V lost 4 bases, J lost 5 bases, and 6 bases stayed unmatched. The germline V gene has CDR1 MNHEY and CDR2 SMNVEV (reference sequence). The CDR3 spans 15 residues.